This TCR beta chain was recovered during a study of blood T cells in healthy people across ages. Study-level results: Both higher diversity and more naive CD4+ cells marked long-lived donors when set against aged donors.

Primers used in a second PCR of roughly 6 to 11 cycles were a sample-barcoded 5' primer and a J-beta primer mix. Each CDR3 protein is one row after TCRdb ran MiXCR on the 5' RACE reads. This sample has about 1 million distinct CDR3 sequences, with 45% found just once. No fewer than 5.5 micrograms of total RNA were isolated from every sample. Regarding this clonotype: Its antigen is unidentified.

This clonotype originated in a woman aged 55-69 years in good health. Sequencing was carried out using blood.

CDR3 sequence reads: CATTFSYNEQFF. The DNA of the CDR3 is TGTGCCACCACGTTCTCCTACAATGAGCAGTTCTTC. The chain combines TRBV6-1 with TRBJ2-1; D is undetermined. The CDR3 is 12 amino acids. Per germline, CDR1 MNHNS and CDR2 SASEGT. V lost 10 bases and J 0 bases, leaving 7 bases between the germline ends.